This record looks at one T cell receptor beta chain sequence and its context. What it recognizes is unknown. The source of the sample is a study of T cell responses to AZD1222 COVID-19 vaccine. For the study at large: Samples with a second dose at about 4 or about 12 weeks were pooled together. General study points: Along spike, vaccine-associated CD4 TCRs were found throughout, with dominance at 160-218 and 743-854. Clonal diversity may have been underestimated, and the donors were mostly white British, with more females than males. In all cases, repertoires were sampled only after the peak T cell response.

Assay: immunoSEQ multiplex PCR; the TCRdb copy retains only in-frame clones and omits some. The sample lists 120,000 to 150,000 clones, around 93% occurring once. Germline loops: CDR1 SGHRS, CDR2 YFSETQ. The CDR3 has 13 amino acids. Deletions cut 5 bases from V and 4 bases from J, with 12 bases between. The sequencing used peripheral blood, collected on day 0 of AZD1222 vaccination. This sequence joins TRBV5-1 and TRBJ1-1; D is perhaps TRBD1 (5 bases). The receptor comes from an adult in good health. CDR3 sequence reads: CASSPQGFTEAFF. CDR3 DNA sequence: TGCGCCAGCAGTCCGCAGGGATTCACTGAAGCTTTCTTT.